The sequence of this T cell receptor (beta chain) was determined in a study of human T cells and chemical hapten exposure. Overall study results and limits: Because they had alopecia, donors may respond immunologically unlike healthy people. Relative to control repertoires, expanded TCRs gave rise to significantly more large CDR3 similarity clusters.

The library attached unique molecular identifiers to individual cDNA molecules. TCRdb reprocessed the RACE reads with MiXCR, giving one entry per CDR3 protein. The data show tens of thousands of distinct CDR3 sequences, more than 9% seen once. Described time point: pre-sensitization, week 0. Treatment reported: therapeutic diphenylcyclopropenone sensitization with weekly scalp DPC. Alopecia patients, 18 to 70 years old and DPC-suitable, served as donors. Germline V lookup: CDR1 MNHEY, CDR2 SVGEGT. V was pared by 0 bases and J by 3 bases, with 7 bases between. The CDR3 has 14 amino acids. Of note for this clonotype: Its cognate antigen is unknown.

The sample in question was whole blood, obtained in connection with sensitization to the hapten diphenylcyclopropenone (DPC). The chain couples TRBV6-2 or TRBV6-3 to TRBJ2-3, with unresolved D. The receptor's source is a young man with alopecia areata. Some clones in this sample may be carry-over from other donors' samples. Here the CDR3 DNA reads TGTGCCAGCAGTTACTCCGACGAAACAGATACGCAGTATTTT. It yields the protein CASSYSDETDTQYF.